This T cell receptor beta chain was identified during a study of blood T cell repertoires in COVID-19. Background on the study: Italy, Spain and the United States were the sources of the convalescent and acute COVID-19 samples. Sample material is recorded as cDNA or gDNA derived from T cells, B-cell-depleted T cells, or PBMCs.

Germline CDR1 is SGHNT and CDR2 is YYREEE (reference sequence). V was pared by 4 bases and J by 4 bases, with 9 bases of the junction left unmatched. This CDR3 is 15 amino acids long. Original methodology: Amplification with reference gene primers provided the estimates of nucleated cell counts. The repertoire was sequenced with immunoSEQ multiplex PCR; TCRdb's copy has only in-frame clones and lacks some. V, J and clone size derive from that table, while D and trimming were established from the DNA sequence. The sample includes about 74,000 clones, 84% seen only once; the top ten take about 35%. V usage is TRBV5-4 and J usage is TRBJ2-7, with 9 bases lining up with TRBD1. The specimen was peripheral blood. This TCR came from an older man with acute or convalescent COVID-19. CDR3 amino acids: CASSLPGQGTYEQYF. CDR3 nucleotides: TGTGCCAGCAGCCTTCCGGGACAGGGTACATACGAGCAGTACTTC.